A single sample gave rise to the 11 T cell receptor beta chains below, sequenced in a study of blood T cells in healthy people across ages. Together with a sample-barcoded 5' primer, a J-beta primer mix was included in a second PCR lasting about 6 to 11 cycles. MiXCR, applied by TCRdb to the 5' RACE reads, yields one record per CDR3 protein. The sample includes 1.5 million to 2 million distinct CDR3 sequences, 30% to 40% of them seen just once. The sequenced material came from blood. These receptors were collected from a human donor in good health.

This clonotype was counted between two and nine times. The V gene is TRBV7-3, the J gene TRBJ2-5, with D maybe TRBD1 (6 bases). The V and J ends lost 3 bases and 2 bases respectively, with 13 bases between them. This CDR3 has 15 amino acids. CDR1 is SGHTA, CDR2 FQGTGA, per germline. The CDR3 sequence: CASSFVGGPQETQYF. Written as DNA, the CDR3 is TGTGCCAGCAGCTTTGTAGGGGGACCTCAAGAGACCCAGTACTTC.

This chain links TRBV6-1 with TRBJ2-5, with 12 bases that match TRBD1. This CDR3 is built from 16 residues. With 4 bases clipped from V and 7 bases from J, the junction kept 10 bases outside the gene matches. The germline CDR1 and CDR2 sequences are MNHNS and SASEGT. The CDR3 is CASSAWGQGAGGTQYF. In nucleotides, the CDR3 is TGTGCCAGCAGTGCCTGGGGACAGGGGGCTGGTGGGACCCAGTACTTC.

This chain uses TRBV28 with TRBJ2-7; D is possibly TRBD1 (6 bases). The CDR3 is 14 residues long. From germline, CDR1 is MDHEN and CDR2 SYDVKM. V was shortened by 3 bases and J by 6 bases, with 15 bases between the two germline ends. CDR3 sequence: CASSFTGSGGEQYF. As DNA, the CDR3 is TGTGCCAGCAGTTTCACAGGGTCAGGCGGCGAGCAGTACTTC.

The chain carries TRBV11-2 and TRBJ2-1; D ambiguous. Per the germline V gene, CDR1 is SGHAT and CDR2 is FQNNGV. The CDR3 runs to 14 residues. V shed 5 bases and J shed 3 bases, with 11 bases lying between them. CDR3 DNA: TGTGCCAGCAGCCCCCAAGGCCTCTACAATGAGCAGTTCTTC. The encoded protein is CASSPQGLYNEQFF.

This clonotype was seen many times. The chain uses TRBV20-1 and TRBJ2-3, with D possibly TRBD2 on 6 matching bases. The germline CDR1 and CDR2 sequences are DFQATT and SNEGSKA (reference sequence). Trimming stripped 6 bases from V and 5 bases from J, with 15 bases between. This CDR3 has 13 amino acids. The CDR3 spells CSAPPEGVDTQYF. CDR3 bases: TGCAGTGCCCCGCCGGAGGGAGTAGATACGCAGTATTTT.

This clonotype was seen just once. V gene TRBV28 combines with J gene TRBJ1-5, with TRBD1 matching over 7 bases. Germline V gene data show CDR1 as MDHEN and CDR2 as SYDVKM. With 5 bases clipped from V and 4 bases from J, the junction kept 8 bases outside the gene matches. The CDR3 loop spans 15 amino acids. DNA of the CDR3: TGTGCCAGCAGTGCGGGACAGATAAGAAATCAGCCCCAGCATTTT. This gives the protein CASSAGQIRNQPQHF.

This clonotype was recorded once. This rearrangement joins TRBV2 to TRBJ2-3; 8 nucleotides align to TRBD1. Germline assignment: CDR1 SNHLY and CDR2 FYNNEI. V lost 11 bases to trimming and J lost 1 base; unmatched junction nucleotides: 8. The CDR3 totals 14 residues. The CDR3 nucleotides read TGTGCCGGCGCCGGGACAGGTGGCACAGATACGCAGTATTTT. Encoded protein: CAGAGTGGTDTQYF.

V gene TRBV4-3 combines with J gene TRBJ2-6; 16 nucleotides agree with TRBD2. Germline CDR1 and CDR2: LGHNA and YSLEER. The CDR3 consists of 23 residues. The J segment lost 0 bases and the V segment lost 0 bases, leaving 11 bases of the junction unmatched. In DNA, the CDR3 is TGCGCCAGCAGCCAAGACGTTTTGGGACTAGCGGGGGGGCCCAGCTCTGGGGCCAACGTCCTGACTTTC. Translation: CASSQDVLGLAGGPSSGANVLTF.

This chain links TRBV20-1 with TRBJ2-3, with D possibly matching TRBD2 (7 bases). The CDR3 length is 13 residues. The V end was cut by 4 bases, the J end by 5 bases, with 13 bases between. CDR1 and CDR2 (germline): DFQATT, SNEGSKA (reference sequence). The CDR3 DNA reads TGCAGTGCTACGGGGGGCCAAGGAGATACGCAGTATTTT. Encoded protein: CSATGGQGDTQYF.

The chain couples TRBV12-3 or TRBV12-4 to TRBJ1-1; the D is unclear. The CDR3 covers 15 residues. The V and J ends lost 5 bases and 0 bases respectively, with 13 bases between them. The CDR3 nucleotides are TGTGCCAGCAGTATGTTGGGATCGGTGAACACTGAAGCTTTCTTT. This codes for CASSMLGSVNTEAFF.

This clonotype was seen a handful of times. The chain has TRBV7-8 and TRBJ2-3; 14 bases match TRBD2. Germline loops: CDR1 SGHVS, CDR2 FQNEAQ. V lost 5 bases to trimming and J lost 6 bases; unmatched junction nucleotides: 10. The CDR3 runs 17 residues. CDR3 loop: CASSLRLAGGWMDTQYF. CDR3 nucleotide sequence: TGTGCCAGCAGCCTTCGACTAGCGGGGGGGTGGATGGATACGCAGTATTTT.